This entry lists 27 T cell receptor beta chains sequenced from one sample in a study of T cells in Graves' hyperthyroidism and ophthalmopathy. The TCR beta CDR3 regions underwent amplification using RNA transcripts as the source. The TCR CDR3 was amplified in a first-round RT-PCR using the HTBI primer set. TCRdb reprocessed the multiplex PCR reads via MiXCR and lists one record per CDR3 protein. This table has 470,000 or so distinct CDR3 sequences, about a fifth appearing once. Sequencing was performed on blood. All receptors come from a man between 18 and 35 years old with Graves' hyperthyroidism.

This clonotype was found many times. This chain links TRBV6-5 with TRBJ1-2; D is unresolved. The CDR3 runs 15 residues. V was trimmed by 0 bases and J by 0 bases, leaving 8 bases between them. Per the germline V gene, CDR1 is MNHEY and CDR2 is SVGAGI. The CDR3 region is CASSYSIGSNYGYTF. The DNA of the CDR3 is TGTGCCAGCAGTTACTCGATCGGATCTAACTATGGCTACACCTTC.

The chain joins TRBV6-2 or TRBV6-3 to TRBJ2-7; D perhaps matches TRBD1 (5 bases). The ends were cut back, 7 bases at V and 3 bases at J, with 13 bases in the middle. CDR3 length: 13 amino acids. The germline V gene encodes CDR1 MNHEY and CDR2 SVGEGT. The CDR3 nucleotides read TGTGCCAGCACCGAAGGGGCAGGCTACGAGCAGTACTTC. This sequence encodes CASTEGAGYEQYF.

There are a few counts of this clonotype. The chain joins TRBV6-4 to TRBJ2-3, with 7 nucleotides matching TRBD2. The CDR3 loop spans 13 amino acids. CDR1 MRHNA and CDR2 SNTAGT come from the germline V gene. Trimming took 2 bases from V and 10 from J; bases not matched to a gene: 6. The CDR3 sequence: CASSDSGTTPQYF. In DNA form, the CDR3 reads TGTGCCAGCAGTGACAGCGGGACTACCCCGCAGTATTTT.

This clonotype was seen many times. The chain has TRBV5-1 and TRBJ1-1; D is unclear. In germline, CDR1 is SGHRS, CDR2 YFSETQ. The CDR3 consists of 17 residues. Trimming removed 0 bases from V and 3 bases from J, with 18 bases in between. CDR3: CASSLAQSTTGDTEAFF. CDR3 bases: TGCGCCAGCAGCTTGGCTCAGAGTACAACCGGGGACACTGAAGCTTTCTTT. Filled out from reference TRBV5-1 and TRBJ1-1, the complete variable domain reads KAGVTQTPRYLIKTRGQQVTLSCSPISGHRSVSWYQQTPGQGLQFLFEYFSETQRNKGNFPGRFSGRQFSNSRSEMNVSTLELGDSALYLCASSLAQSTTGDTEAFFGQGTRLTVV.

This clonotype was observed at least ten times. The rearrangement uses TRBV30 and TRBJ1-5; tentatively, D is TRBD1 (5 bases). The V end was cut by 2 bases, the J end by 5 bases, with 10 bases between. There are 13 residues in the CDR3. Germline V gene lookup returns CDR1 GTSNPN and CDR2 SVGIG (reference sequence). Here the CDR3 DNA reads TGTGCCTGGAGTTATTTGGGGGATCAGCCCCAGCATTTT. The encoded protein is CAWSYLGDQPQHF.

This clonotype has at least ten counts. The chain joins TRBV12-3 or TRBV12-4 to TRBJ2-7; D remains ambiguous. Trimming stripped 3 bases from V and 5 bases from J, with 8 bases between. The CDR3 covers 12 residues. CDR3 DNA: TGTGCCAGCAGTTTTGGTGGGAACGAGCAGTACTTC. Translated, it gives CASSFGGNEQYF.

CDR3 DNA sequence: TGTGCCAGCAGCGACGGCCGGGCAGGAAACACCATATATTTT. It is translated as CASSDGRAGNTIYF. The chain joins TRBV7-9 to TRBJ1-3; D gene unclear. V was shortened by 5 bases and J by 4 bases, with 12 bases between the two germline ends. The CDR3 length is 14 residues. Germline CDR1 and CDR2: SEHNR and FQNEAQ (reference sequence).

This clonotype has a handful of counts. The chain is built from TRBV4-1 and TRBJ1-3, with D possibly TRBD1 on 5 matching bases. V lost 3 bases, J lost 2 bases, and 14 bases lay in between. From germline, CDR1 is MGHRA and CDR2 YSYEKL. The CDR3 totals 16 residues. The chain's CDR3 is CASSHRRGVAGNTIYF. CDR3 bases: TGCGCCAGCAGCCATCGAAGAGGGGTGGCTGGAAACACCATATATTTT.

This clonotype appeared many times. The chain uses TRBV12-3 or TRBV12-4 and TRBJ2-7; D remains ambiguous. The CDR3 covers 11 residues. V was pared by 5 bases and J by 4 bases, with 6 bases between. The CDR3: CASSQDYEQYF. The CDR3 DNA reads as TGTGCCAGCAGTCAGGATTACGAGCAGTACTTC.

This clonotype has more than one count but fewer than ten. The chain employs TRBV28 and TRBJ1-2; 7 nucleotides agree with TRBD1. The CDR3 covers 13 residues. The germline gives CDR1 MDHEN, CDR2 SYDVKM. V was clipped by 11 bases and J by 6 bases; unmatched bases: 12. The CDR3 DNA reads as TGTGCCGGTGGGTCAGGGGGAAGCGATGGCTACACCTTC. Amino acids: CAGGSGGSDGYTF.

The gene calls are TRBV28 and TRBJ2-7; 7 bases map to TRBD1. The CDR3 consists of 17 residues. With 5 bases clipped from V and 0 bases from J, the junction kept 13 bases outside the gene matches. Looked up from germline, CDR1 is MDHEN and CDR2 is SYDVKM. The DNA for the CDR3 is TGTGCCAGCAGTCTCCCTTCGACAGGGTTAAGCTCCTACGAGCAGTACTTC. Translation: CASSLPSTGLSSYEQYF.

Worth noting for this clonotype: The junction and the germline gene differ at one end; a read error may be behind it. J is TRBJ2-7 and V is TRBV6-1; D perhaps matches TRBD1 (6 bases). Germline V gene data show CDR1 as MNHNS and CDR2 as SASEGT. The CDR3 sequence is 13 residues long. The CDR3 DNA follows: TGCGCCAGCAGCCACCGGGACATGTACGAGCAGTACTTC. Translated: CASSHRDMYEQYF.

This chain joins TRBV2 and TRBJ2-2; 10 bases align to TRBD1. J was trimmed by 6 bases and V by 7 bases; bases with no gene match: 8. Per the germline V gene, CDR1 is SNHLY and CDR2 is FYNNEI. The CDR3 spans 15 residues. The CDR3 DNA reads TGTGCCAGCAAGTTTGGGACAGGGGAAGCCGGGGAGCTGTTTTTT. As protein: CASKFGTGEAGELFF.

Notes on this clonotype: The junction departs from germline at one end; a sequencing error may be responsible. The CDR3 loop reads CASSFEGGSCEQYF. The CDR3 DNA sequence: TGTGCCAGCAGTTTTGAGGGGGGTTCCTGCGAGCAGTACTTC. The V and J genes are TRBV12-3 or TRBV12-4 and TRBJ2-7, with D possibly being TRBD1 or TRBD2 (6 bases each). The CDR3 totals 14 residues.

This chain uses TRBV4-1 with TRBJ1-5; 7 bases match TRBD1. Trimming removed 0 bases from V and 6 bases from J; junction bases left unmatched: 8. The germline gives CDR1 MGHRA, CDR2 YSYEKL. The CDR3 covers 16 residues. CDR3: CASSQDRQGLGQPQHF. CDR3 sequence (DNA): TGCGCCAGCAGCCAAGATAGACAGGGCTTGGGTCAGCCCCAGCATTTT.

The chain is built from TRBV12-3 or TRBV12-4 and TRBJ2-2; 10 nucleotides match TRBD1. CDR3 length: 16 amino acids. V lost 3 bases and J lost 4; bases outside the gene matches: 5. The CDR3 here is CASSLTGGASTGELFF. For the CDR3, the DNA is TGTGCCAGCAGTTTGACAGGGGGCGCGAGCACCGGGGAGCTGTTTTTT.

The CDR3 DNA sequence: TGTGCCAGCAGTTTAGCAGTTAAAGAGACCCAGTACTTC. This gives the protein CASSLAVKETQYF. J is TRBJ2-5 and V is TRBV12-3 or TRBV12-4; D gene unclear. The CDR3 totals 13 residues. Trimming left V 0 bases short and J 3 bases short, with 5 bases between.

Comment on this clonotype: One end of the junction does not line up with germline, which may come from a read error. V and J are TRBV28 and TRBJ1-1; D unresolved. Germline V gene lookup returns CDR1 MDHEN and CDR2 SYDVKM. This CDR3 has 11 residues. DNA for the CDR3: TGTGCCAGCAGTTTGAATGGAATGTCACTTTTT. Its translation is CASSLNGMSLF.

At least ten counts were recorded for this clonotype. The chain carries TRBV2 and TRBJ1-1; D is possibly TRBD1 (5 bases). The CDR3 has 14 amino acids. V was pared by 3 bases and J by 5 bases, with 13 bases between. Germline CDR1 is SNHLY and CDR2 is FYNNEI. CDR3 DNA sequence: TGTGCCAGCAGTGAGTTTCTTGGGGGTACTGAAGCTTTCTTT. Translated, it gives CASSEFLGGTEAFF. Full variable domain (rest looked up from reference TRBV2 and TRBJ1-1): EPEVTQTPSHQVTQMGQEVILRCVPISNHLYFYWYRQILGQKVEFLVSFYNNEISEKSEIFDDQFSVERPDGSNFTLKIRSTKLEDSAMYFCASSEFLGGTEAFFGQGTRLTVV.

This clonotype was counted ten times or more. V and J are TRBV6-1 and TRBJ1-1; 7 bases agree with TRBD1. Germline CDR1 is MNHNS and CDR2 is SASEGT. This CDR3 has 16 amino acids. V lost 5 bases and J lost 0; bases outside the gene matches: 9. In DNA, the CDR3 is TGTGCCAGCAGTCCGCCACAGGGGACCATGAACACTGAAGCTTTCTTT. This sequence encodes CASSPPQGTMNTEAFF.

This clonotype was picked up many times. The J gene is TRBJ2-7, the V gene TRBV2; D perhaps matches TRBD2 (5 bases). Trimming pared 2 bases from V and 7 bases from J, leaving 12 bases between. The CDR3 contains 13 residues. Per the germline V gene, CDR1 is SNHLY and CDR2 is FYNNEI. CDR3: CASSEILRGEQYF. The CDR3 region has the DNA TGTGCCAGCAGTGAAATTCTTCGGGGTGAGCAGTACTTC. Variable domain in full (rest from reference TRBV2 and TRBJ2-7): EPEVTQTPSHQVTQMGQEVILRCVPISNHLYFYWYRQILGQKVEFLVSFYNNEISEKSEIFDDQFSVERPDGSNFTLKIRSTKLEDSAMYFCASSEILRGEQYFGPGTRLTVT.

This clonotype was recorded many times. This chain joins TRBV12-3 or TRBV12-4 and TRBJ1-5; D call uncertain. V was cut by 0 bases and J by 2 bases, with 11 bases left in between. CDR3 length equals 16 residues. The chain's CDR3 is CASSLALREGNQPQHF. DNA for the CDR3: TGTGCCAGCAGTTTAGCGCTCCGGGAGGGCAATCAGCCCCAGCATTTT.

This clonotype has a count of ten or more. This chain links TRBV6-1 with TRBJ1-1; possible D gene TRBD1, 5 bases. The CDR3 is 14 residues long. Trimming cost V 3 bases and J 2 bases, with 10 bases left between them. Germline lookup yields CDR1 MNHNS and CDR2 SASEGT. The CDR3 bases are TGTGCCAGCAGTGAGCAGACAGCTAACACTGAAGCTTTCTTT. This translates into CASSEQTANTEAFF.

This clonotype showed up many times. The rearrangement uses TRBV29-1 and TRBJ1-2; TRBD1 might be the D (6 bases). From germline, CDR1 is SQVTM and CDR2 ANQGSEA. V lost 3 bases, J lost 8 bases, and 10 bases lay in between. CDR3 length equals 11 residues. The DNA for the CDR3 is TGCAGCGTTGACGGGGGGCAAGGCTACACCTTC. This sequence encodes CSVDGGQGYTF.

This rearrangement joins TRBV3-1 to TRBJ2-5; 9 bases fit TRBD1. The CDR3 length is 14 residues. Per germline, CDR1 LGHDT and CDR2 YNNKEL (reference sequence). V was pared by 4 bases and J by 4 bases, with 4 bases of the junction left unmatched. Here the CDR3 reads CASSRNRGPETQYF. In DNA form, the CDR3 reads TGTGCCAGCAGCCGCAACAGGGGGCCAGAGACCCAGTACTTC.

The chain couples TRBV4-1 to TRBJ2-7; 7 bases align to TRBD1. This CDR3 has 18 residues. Germline values: CDR1 MGHRA, CDR2 YSYEKL. Trimming at V came to 4 bases and at J to 5 bases, leaving 20 bases not matched to a gene. CDR3: CASSRYLRTGAQGHEQYF. The CDR3 DNA reads TGCGCCAGCAGCCGGTATCTCCGAACAGGGGCTCAAGGCCACGAGCAGTACTTC.

The rearrangement links TRBV4-1 to TRBJ1-3; 9 bases fit TRBD1. Germline V CDR1 and CDR2: MGHRA, YSYEKL. The CDR3 is 15 amino acids. The J segment lost 4 bases and the V segment lost 4 bases, leaving 5 bases of the junction unmatched. The CDR3: CASSLGQGNGNTIYF. CDR3 DNA sequence: TGCGCCAGCAGCCTGGGACAGGGAAACGGAAACACCATATATTTT.